This is a list of T cell receptor beta chains from one sample in a study of cytomegalovirus exposure and HLA in healthy donors. Sequencing was performed with immunoSEQ multiplex PCR; in TCRdb, only in-frame clones are kept and a portion is missing. The sample consists of over 150,000 clones, around 80% of them appearing once. The sequenced sample consisted of PBMCs. These receptors all come from a woman in her 30s in good health and CMV-seropositive. The CDR3 runs from the conserved cysteine through the conserved F or W. A D gene is named only where the DNA matches it firmly. The size field is filled for only some rows; it gives once, few, many or a size class.

>TRBJ2-7|-|TRBD1|TRBV7-9
TGTGCCAGCAGAGGGGACAGGGGCCACGAGCAGTACTTC
CASRGDRGHEQYF
>TRBJ1-1|-|-|TRBV5-1
TGCGCCAGCAGCTTGGGGGACCCTGGACAGAGGAACACTGAAGCTTTCTTT
CASSLGDPGQRNTEAFF
>TRBJ2-7|-|-|TRBV30
TGTGCCTGGAGTGTACAGCAGTCCGAGCAGTACTTC
CAWSVQQSEQYF
>TRBJ2-7|few|-|TRBV6-5
TGTGCCAGCAGTGCAGGGGAGAACGAGCAGTACTTC
CASSAGENEQYF
>TRBJ2-7|-|-|TRBV2
TGTGCCAGCAGGAAGGCGGTCTCCTACGAGCAGTACTTC
CASRKAVSYEQYF
>TRBJ2-7|-|TRBD2|TRBV5-6
TGTGCCAGCAGCTATGGGACTACGGACGAGCAGTACTTC
CASSYGTTDEQYF
>TRBJ1-3|-|-|TRBV5-1
TGCGCCAGCAGCTTGGCAGGAGGGGGAAACACCATATATTTT
CASSLAGGGNTIYF
>TRBJ2-2|-|-|TRBV25-1
TGTGCCAGCAGTGAATCGAAGGGGCACACCGGGGAGCTGTTTTTT
CASSESKGHTGELFF
>TRBJ1-5|-|TRBD1|TRBV4-2
TGTGCCAGCAGCCAAGTGGAGGGGGCGAACAATCAGCCCCAGCATTTT
CASSQVEGANNQPQHF
>TRBJ2-5|-|TRBD2|TRBV30
TGTGCCTGGACTAGCGGGAGGGGGGTGGAGACCCAGTACTTC
CAWTSGRGVETQYF
>TRBJ2-5|few|TRBD1|TRBV25-1
TGTGCCAGCAGTGACATTGGGACAGGGGGAGAGACCCAGTACTTC
CASSDIGTGGETQYF
>TRBJ2-7|-|TRBD1|TRBV27
TGTGCCAGCAGTTTGCTGGGACAGGGGAGAAGTGAGCAGTACTTC
CASSLLGQGRSEQYF
>TRBJ2-7|-|-|TRBV5-6
TGTGCCAGCAGCTTGGAAACAGCCCAATTGTACTTC
CASSLETAQLYF
>TRBJ1-2|-|TRBD1|TRBV19
TGTGCCAGTAAGTCCGGGACAGGGGGCGCCCGGTGGCGCGCCTTC
CASKSGTGGARWRAF
>TRBJ2-5|-|-|TRBV5-1
TGCGCCACCAGACGTGGAACTACCCAAGAGACCCAGTACTTC
CATRRGTTQETQYF
>TRBJ2-7|-|TRBD2|TRBV2
TGTGCCAGCAATCAACAGAGGACTAGCCCGGGCGAGCAGTACTTC
CASNQQRTSPGEQYF
>TRBJ1-1|-|TRBD1|TRBV13
TGTGCCAGCAGCTTTGGGGGACAGCCTGAAGCTTTCTTT
CASSFGGQPEAFF
>TRBJ1-1|-|TRBD1|TRBV15
TGTGCCACCCGGGGGACAGATTGGAACACTGAAGCTTTCTTT
CATRGTDWNTEAFF
>TRBJ2-1|-|-|TRBV20-1
TGCAGTGCTAGAGACGGGAAAGAGCAGTTCTTC
CSARDGKEQFF
>TRBJ2-5|-|TRBD2|TRBV27
TGTGCCAGCAGTGCTGGGAGGGGAACCCAGTACTTC
CASSAGRGTQYF
>TRBJ2-3|-|-|TRBV28
TGTGCCAGCAGTCTCGTAGGAGGGTACCACACAGATACGCAGTATTTT
CASSLVGGYHTDTQYF
>TRBJ1-5|-|-|TRBV18
TGTGCCAGCTCACTCACAGACCAAAATCAGCCCCAGCATTTT
CASSLTDQNQPQHF
>TRBJ2-7|-|TRBD1|TRBV6-1
TGTGCCAGCAGTGAGCCCGGGACAGGGGGCTCCTACGAGCAGTACTTC
CASSEPGTGGSYEQYF
>TRBJ1-4|once|-|TRBV6-5
TGTGCCAGCAGTTTCAGGGGAGGGAATGAAAAACTGTTTTTT
CASSFRGGNEKLFF
>TRBJ2-7|-|-|TRBV30
TGTGCCTGGAGCGAAACATCAACCTACGAGCAGTACTTC
CAWSETSTYEQYF
>TRBJ2-5|-|-|TRBV23-1
TGCGCCAGCAGTCATGGGAGGATTGGGACCCAGTACTTC
CASSHGRIGTQYF
>TRBJ1-2|-|-|TRBV11-2
TGTGCCAGCAGCTTGATAGGACAAATCTCCGGCTACACCTTC
CASSLIGQISGYTF
>TRBJ2-7|-|-|TRBV6-1
TGTGCCAGCAGTTATTCGAGAGAGCAGTACTTC
CASSYSREQYF
>TRBJ2-7|-|TRBD2|TRBV7-2
TGTGCCAGCAGCCCCCCCACGGGAGGGTCCTACGAGCAGTACTTC
CASSPPTGGSYEQYF
>TRBJ2-5|-|-|TRBV7-9
TGTGCCAGCAGCCCGAGACAGACACAAGAGACCCAGTACTTC
CASSPRQTQETQYF
>TRBJ2-7|few|TRBD2|TRBV12-5
TGTGCTAGTGGTTCGCCCCTAGCGGGCCCGACCTACGAGCAGTACTTC
CASGSPLAGPTYEQYF
>TRBJ2-1|-|-|TRBV7-7
TGTGCCAGCAGCTTATCACAGGGTCCCTACAATGAGCAGTTCTTC
CASSLSQGPYNEQFF
>TRBJ2-1|-|TRBD2|TRBV2
TGTGCCAGCAGCAGGGAGCGGGAGAGGAGCAGTGAGCAGTTCTTC
CASSRERERSSEQFF
>TRBJ1-2|-|TRBD1|TRBV27
TGTGCCAGCAGTACTGGGACAGTTGGCTACACCTTC
CASSTGTVGYTF
>TRBJ2-3|-|TRBD2|TRBV28
TGTGCCAGCAGACTCCTCGCTGCGGGAGGGTCAGATACGCAGTATTTT
CASRLLAAGGSDTQYF
>TRBJ1-1|once|-|TRBV30
TGTGCCTGTTCAGGCTTATCCGAAGCTTTCTTT
CACSGLSEAFF
>TRBJ2-4|-|TRBD1|TRBV7-2
TGTGCCAGCAGCGCACAGGGGGACAAAAACATTCAGTACTTC
CASSAQGDKNIQYF
>TRBJ2-1|-|-|TRBV15
TGTGCCACCAGCAGAGCGGGAGCCTCAACAAATGAGCAGTTCTTC
CATSRAGASTNEQFF
>TRBJ1-1|-|-|TRBV12-5
TGTGCTAGTGGTTTGGGGGCCCTGAACACTGAAGCTTTCTTT
CASGLGALNTEAFF
>TRBJ2-7|once|TRBD2|TRBV28
TGTGCCACCGATCCGTTAGCGGGATCGTACGAGCAGTACTTC
CATDPLAGSYEQYF
>TRBJ1-4|-|-|TRBV2
TGTGCCAGCAGTGAAGGGGCAGTGACTGAAAAACTGTTTTTT
CASSEGAVTEKLFF
>TRBJ2-5|-|TRBD2|TRBV9
TGTGCCAGCAGCGCCAGAGGGCTAGCGGGAGCCGAGACCCAGTACTTC
CASSARGLAGAETQYF
>TRBJ2-7|-|TRBD2|TRBV5-4
TGTGCCAGCAGCATAGGACTAGCGGGAAGCTCCTACGAGCAGTACTTC
CASSIGLAGSSYEQYF
>TRBJ2-1|-|TRBD2|TRBV5-1
TGCGCCAGCAGGACTAGCGGGAGTTCCAATGAGCAGTTCTTC
CASRTSGSSNEQFF
>TRBJ2-5|few|-|TRBV7-7
TGTGCCAGCAGCCGCCTCTGGCAGGCCCAAGAGACCCAGTACTTC
CASSRLWQAQETQYF
>TRBJ2-7|-|TRBD1|TRBV9
TGTGCCAGCAGCGTAGAAGGTGACAGGGATAGAGAGCAGTACTTC
CASSVEGDRDREQYF
>TRBJ1-1|-|TRBD1|TRBV30
TGTGCCTGGAGTCTACAGGGGTTTGGGACTGAAGCTTTCTTT
CAWSLQGFGTEAFF
>TRBJ2-5|-|TRBD1|TRBV11-2
TGTGCCAGCAGCTTAGGACAGGGGGCAGAGACCCAGTACTTC
CASSLGQGAETQYF
>TRBJ2-7|few|TRBD1|TRBV30
TGTGCCTGGAGCATGACAGGGATAGTGTTCTACGAGCAGTACTTC
CAWSMTGIVFYEQYF